This TCR beta chain originates from a study of blood T cell repertoires in COVID-19. Turning to the study itself: Cohort 3 donors were reported recovered after two negative PCRs, clearance, or symptom resolution. Spain, Italy and the United States supplied samples that represented acute and convalescent COVID-19.

From germline, CDR1 is MNHEY and CDR2 SVGAGI. Trimming took off 7 bases at V and 3 bases at J, with 18 bases between the two ends. This CDR3 has 15 residues. The repertoire was sequenced with immunoSEQ multiplex PCR; TCRdb's copy has only in-frame clones and lacks some. The table has under 400,000 clones, 80% to 90% seen once. Allocation to cohorts depended on clinical history reported by the participants. This TCR derives from a man in his forties or fifties in a cohort exposed to, infected with or recovered from COVID-19 (not recorded which). This sequence joins TRBV6-5 and TRBJ1-2, with D maybe TRBD1 (6 bases). Sequenced sample: PBMCs or T cells enriched from blood (not recorded which). The CDR3 coding sequence is TGTGCCAGCATCGGCGAGAGCAGGGGATACTATGGCTACACCTTC. Its protein product is CASIGESRGYYGYTF.